This note documents a single T cell receptor (delta chain) sequence. Its antigen is unknown. TCRdb records a much larger clone's protein for this DNA, with a difference at residue 16 that likely arises from a read error; the protein given is the translation of the DNA. This record belongs to a study of γδ T cells in repeated Plasmodium falciparum infection. Overall study context: Malian samples came from no-transmission periods or across acute febrile malaria episodes. Study-wide results and caveats: Malian children's Vdelta2-negative repertoires appeared more expanded and less diverse than Australians'. Repeated controlled infections reportedly drove waves of new clonotype selection in Vdelta2-negative, mostly Vdelta1+, gammadelta repertoires.

Germline V gene data show CDR1 as TSWWSYY and CDR2 as QGS. The CDR3 runs 20 residues. The V segment lost 3 bases and the J segment 6 bases; nucleotides outside the gene matches: 21. TCRdb re-called clones from the multiplex PCR reads via CATT. This table holds tens of thousands of delta-chain clones, around 1.7% found once. Vgamma9/Vdelta2+ and Vdelta2-negative gammadelta T cells were flow-sorted from PBMC for bulk sequencing. The rearrangement links TRDV1 to TRDJ1, with TRDD3 matching 11 bases. The TCR comes from a pool of human donors (malaria-infected and uninfected, not separated). Material: gamma-delta T cells from blood. The CDR3 DNA reads TGTGCTCTTGGGGACGCCCCGAGACTCCTGCTCGTACTGGGGGATAATAAACTCATCTTT. Amino acid sequence: CALGDAPRLLLVLGDNKLIF.